These T cell receptor beta chains were read from a single sample in a study of T cells in localized non-small cell lung cancer. Clones were read by immunoSEQ multiplex PCR, and TCRdb kept only the in-frame ones, dropping some. The sample shows about 2,000 clones, approximately 24% of them seen only once. The sequencing used normal lung tissue next to the tumor, collected before any cancer treatment. Receptors originate from a male donor older than 55 with stage I lung adenocarcinoma. Each CDR3 is given with its conserved first and last residue. Fields, in order: J gene, D gene, clone size, V gene, CDR3 DNA, CDR3 protein. A D gene is named only where the DNA matches it firmly. Some rows have no size entry. The others give once, few or many, or a class for an expanded clone.

TRBJ1-1,-,-,TRBV11-3,TGTGCCAGCAGCTTCCAGTGGTCGGGGTCCGCTGAAGCTTTCTTT,CASSFQWSGSAEAFF
TRBJ1-1,-,-,TRBV10-2,TGCGCCAGCAGACCGACAGTGAACACTGAAGCTTTCTTT,CASRPTVNTEAFF
TRBJ1-1,-,few,TRBV6-7,TGTGCCAGCAGTTACAAGGACCAGGACACTGAAGCTTTCTTT,CASSYKDQDTEAFF
TRBJ1-1,-,-,TRBV18,TGTGCCAGCTCTCCCGGTGAGGACACTGAAGCTTTCTTT,CASSPGEDTEAFF
TRBJ1-1,-,-,TRBV19,TGTGCCAGTAGTAATACGGGGCACACTGAAGCTTTCTTT,CASSNTGHTEAFF
TRBJ2-7,-,-,TRBV11-3,TGTGCCAGCAGCTTATCCGGGACGGAGACCTACGAGCAGTACTTC,CASSLSGTETYEQYF
TRBJ1-6,-,few,TRBV6-8,TGTGCCAGCGAGGGAGGCAGGGGCCGTCCTAGCTCCTATAATTCACCCCTCCACTTT,CASEGGRGRPSSYNSPLHF
TRBJ1-1,-,-,TRBV9,TGTGCCAGCAGCTCTATGAAGGCTGAAGCTTTCTTT,CASSSMKAEAFF
TRBJ1-4,TRBD1,-,TRBV18,TGTGCCAGCTCAAACGGGACAGTGAGGGAAAAACTGTTTTTT,CASSNGTVREKLFF
TRBJ1-6,-,few,TRBV28,TGTGCCAGCCGGCAGGGCGGTTCACCCCTCCACTTT,CASRQGGSPLHF